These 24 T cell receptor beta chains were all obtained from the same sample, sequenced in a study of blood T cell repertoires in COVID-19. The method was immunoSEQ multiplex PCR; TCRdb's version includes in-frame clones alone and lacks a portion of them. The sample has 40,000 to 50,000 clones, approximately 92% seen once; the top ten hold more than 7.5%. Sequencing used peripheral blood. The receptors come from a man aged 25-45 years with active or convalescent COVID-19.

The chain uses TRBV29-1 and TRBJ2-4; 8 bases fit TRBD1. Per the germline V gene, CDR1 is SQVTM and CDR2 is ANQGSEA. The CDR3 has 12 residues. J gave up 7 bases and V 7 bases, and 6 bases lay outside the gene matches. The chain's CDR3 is CSAEDRANIQYF. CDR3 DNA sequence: TGCAGCGCCGAGGACAGGGCGAACATTCAGTACTTC.

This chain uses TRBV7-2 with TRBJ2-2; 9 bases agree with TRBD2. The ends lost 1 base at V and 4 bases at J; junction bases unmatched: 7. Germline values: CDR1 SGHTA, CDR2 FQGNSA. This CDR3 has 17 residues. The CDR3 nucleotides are TGTGCCAGCAGCTTAGTTGGTAGCGGGAGTGTCACCGGGGAGCTGTTTTTT. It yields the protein CASSLVGSGSVTGELFF.

CDR3 sequence (DNA): TGTGCCACCAGTGATTTGATGGGACAGGGGATAAATGAGCAGTTCTTC. Its protein is CATSDLMGQGINEQFF. J is TRBJ2-1 and V is TRBV24-1; 10 positions match TRBD1. Germline trimming cut 0 bases from V and 7 bases from J; bases unmatched to any gene: 5. This CDR3 has 16 residues. CDR1 is KGHDR, CDR2 SFDVKD, per germline.

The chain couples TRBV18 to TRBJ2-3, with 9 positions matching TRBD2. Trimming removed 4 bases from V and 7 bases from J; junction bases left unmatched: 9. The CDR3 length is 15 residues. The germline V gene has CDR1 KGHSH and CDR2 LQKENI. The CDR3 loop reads CASSLAGGPLNTQYF. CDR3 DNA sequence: TGTGCCAGCTCACTGGCGGGAGGGCCGTTAAATACGCAGTATTTT.

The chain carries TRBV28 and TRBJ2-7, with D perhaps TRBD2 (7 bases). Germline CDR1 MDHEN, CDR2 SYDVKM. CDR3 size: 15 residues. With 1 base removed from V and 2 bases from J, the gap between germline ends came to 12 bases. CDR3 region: CASSLSRGAAYEQYV. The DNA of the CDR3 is TGTGCCAGCAGTTTATCACGGGGGGCCGCCTACGAGCAGTACGTC.

The CDR3 nucleotides read TGTGCCAGCAGCCCTTTAGCGGTCTCCTACAATGAGCAGTTCTTC. The encoded protein is CASSPLAVSYNEQFF. The V and J genes are TRBV7-8 and TRBJ2-1; D perhaps matches TRBD2 (6 bases). Germline V gives CDR1 SGHVS, CDR2 FQNEAQ. The V end was cut by 5 bases, the J end by 0 bases, with 11 bases between. The CDR3 length is 15 residues. Full variable domain (remainder filled in from reference TRBV7-8 and TRBJ2-1): GAGVSQSPRYKVAKRGQDVALRCDPISGHVSLFWYQQALGQGPEFLTYFQNEAQLDKSGLPSDRFFAERPEGSVSTLKIQRTQQEDSAVYLCASSPLAVSYNEQFFGPGTRLTVL.

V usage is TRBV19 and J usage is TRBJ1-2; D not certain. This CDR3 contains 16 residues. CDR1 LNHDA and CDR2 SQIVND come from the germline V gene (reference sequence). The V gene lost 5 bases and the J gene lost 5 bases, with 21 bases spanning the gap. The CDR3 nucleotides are TGTGCCAGTAGTTCAAACCCCACATATCCCACATATGGCTACACCTTC. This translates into CASSSNPTYPTYGYTF.

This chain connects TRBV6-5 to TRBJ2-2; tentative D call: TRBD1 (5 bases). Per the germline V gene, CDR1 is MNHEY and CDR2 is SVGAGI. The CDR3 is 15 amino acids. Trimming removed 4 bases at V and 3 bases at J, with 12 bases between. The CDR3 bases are TGTGCCAGCAGTTTCGCAGGGATGGACACCGGGGAGCTGTTTTTT. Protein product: CASSFAGMDTGELFF.

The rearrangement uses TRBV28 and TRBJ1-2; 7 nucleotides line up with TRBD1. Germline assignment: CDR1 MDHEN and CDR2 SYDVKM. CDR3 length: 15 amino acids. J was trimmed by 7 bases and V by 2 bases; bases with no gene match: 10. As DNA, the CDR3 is TGTGCCAGCAGTTTAGGCGGCAGGGGGTTAGGTGGCTACACCTTC. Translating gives CASSLGGRGLGGYTF.

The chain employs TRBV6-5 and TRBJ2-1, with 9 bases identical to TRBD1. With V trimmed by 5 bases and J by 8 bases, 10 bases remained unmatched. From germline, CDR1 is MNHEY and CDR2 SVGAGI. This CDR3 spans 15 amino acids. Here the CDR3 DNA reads TGTGCCAGCAGTACACGGACAGGGGTAAGCGATGAGCAGTTCTTC. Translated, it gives CASSTRTGVSDEQFF.

The CDR3 DNA is TGTGCCAGCTACCCGACAGGGAGCGGTACTGAAGCTTTCTTT. It translates to CASYPTGSGTEAFF. The chain employs TRBV6-5 and TRBJ1-1; 7 bases map to TRBD1. Germline loops: CDR1 MNHEY, CDR2 SVGAGI. The CDR3 has 14 residues. Unmatched junction bases numbered 11, after V lost 8 bases and J lost 5 bases.

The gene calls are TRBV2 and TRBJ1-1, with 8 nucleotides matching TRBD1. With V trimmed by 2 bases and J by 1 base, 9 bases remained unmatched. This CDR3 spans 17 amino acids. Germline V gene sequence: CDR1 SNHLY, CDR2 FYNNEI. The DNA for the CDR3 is TGTGCCAGCAGTGAAAGCCAGGGGGCCATGGGGAACACTGAAGCTTTCTTT. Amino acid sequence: CASSESQGAMGNTEAFF.

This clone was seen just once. The CDR3 DNA reads as TGTGCCAGCAGCCTCGGGACATCCTACAATGAGCAGTTCTTC. This sequence encodes CASSLGTSYNEQFF. The genes are TRBV7-2 and TRBJ2-1; possibly TRBD1 for D (6 bases). The germline V and J ends were trimmed by 5 bases and 1 base, with 9 bases remaining between them. Germline V gives CDR1 SGHTA, CDR2 FQGNSA. The CDR3 consists of 14 residues.

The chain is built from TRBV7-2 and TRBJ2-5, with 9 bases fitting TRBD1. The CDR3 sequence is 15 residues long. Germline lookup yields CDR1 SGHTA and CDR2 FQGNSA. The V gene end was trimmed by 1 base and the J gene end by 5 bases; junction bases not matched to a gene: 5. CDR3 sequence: CASSLVGQGGETQYF. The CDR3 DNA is TGTGCCAGCAGCTTAGTGGGACAGGGCGGGGAGACCCAGTACTTC.

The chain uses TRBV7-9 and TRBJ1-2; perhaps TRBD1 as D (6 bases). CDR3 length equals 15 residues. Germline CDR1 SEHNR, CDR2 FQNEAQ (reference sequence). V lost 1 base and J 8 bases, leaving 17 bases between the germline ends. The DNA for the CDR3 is TGTGCCAGCAGCTTAGGGAAACAGGGCTCCGGAGGCTACACCTTC. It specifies CASSLGKQGSGGYTF.

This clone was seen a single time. The CDR3 coding sequence is TGCGCCAGCAGCTTGGGGCAGAGGGTCACTGAAGCTTTCTTT. The encoded protein is CASSLGQRVTEAFF. The chain joins TRBV5-1 to TRBJ1-1; no firm D call. Per the germline V gene, CDR1 is SGHRS and CDR2 is YFSETQ. The CDR3 spans 14 residues. The V end lost 0 bases, the J end lost 4 bases, and 10 bases lay between the germline ends.

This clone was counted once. The CDR3: CASSVGQGLPNEKLFF. Written as DNA, the CDR3 is TGTGCCAGCAGTGTTGGACAGGGCCTTCCTAATGAAAAACTGTTTTTT. V is TRBV25-1 and J is TRBJ1-4, with 8 bases aligning to TRBD1. This CDR3 is built from 16 residues. V was pared by 4 bases and J by 3 bases, with 7 bases of the junction left unmatched. The germline V gene encodes CDR1 MGHDK and CDR2 SYGVNS. The full variable domain, completed using reference TRBV25-1 and TRBJ1-4, is EADIYQTPRYLVIGTGKKITLECSQTMGHDKMYWYQQDPGMELHLIHYSYGVNSTEKGDLSSESTVSRIRTEHFPLTLESARPSHTSQYLCASSVGQGLPNEKLFFGSGTQLSVL.

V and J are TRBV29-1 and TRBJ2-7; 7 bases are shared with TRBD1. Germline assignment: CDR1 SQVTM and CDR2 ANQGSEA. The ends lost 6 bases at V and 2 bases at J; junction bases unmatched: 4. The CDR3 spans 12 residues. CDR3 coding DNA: TGCAGCGTCCGGGACAGTGCCTACGAGCAGTACGTC. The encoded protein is CSVRDSAYEQYV.

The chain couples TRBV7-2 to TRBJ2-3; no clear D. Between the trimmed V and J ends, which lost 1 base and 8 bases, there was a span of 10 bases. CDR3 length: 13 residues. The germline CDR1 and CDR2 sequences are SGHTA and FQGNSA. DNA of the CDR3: TGTGCCAGCAGCTTAGGTGAGCCTTCTACGCAGTATTTT. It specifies CASSLGEPSTQYF. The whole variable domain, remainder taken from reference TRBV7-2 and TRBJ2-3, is GAGVSQSPSNKVTEKGKDVELRCDPISGHTALYWYRQSLGQGLEFLIYFQGNSAPDKSGLPSDRFSAERTGGSVSTLTIQRTQQEDSAVYLCASSLGEPSTQYFGPGTRLTVL.

CDR3 in amino acids: CASSRTSFEQYF. The CDR3 region has the DNA TGTGCCAGCAGCCGGACTAGCTTCGAGCAGTACTTC. The rearrangement joins TRBV6-5 to TRBJ2-7; 8 positions agree with TRBD2. The CDR3 loop spans 12 amino acids. The V segment lost 6 bases and the J segment 6 bases; nucleotides outside the gene matches: 4. From germline, CDR1 is MNHEY and CDR2 SVGAGI.

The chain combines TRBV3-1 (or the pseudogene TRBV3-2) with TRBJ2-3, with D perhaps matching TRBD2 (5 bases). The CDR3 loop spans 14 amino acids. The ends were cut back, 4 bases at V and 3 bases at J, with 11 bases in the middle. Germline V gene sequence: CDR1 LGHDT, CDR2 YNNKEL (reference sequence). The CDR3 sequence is CASSRLDSTDTQYF. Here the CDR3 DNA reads TGTGCCAGCAGCCGACTGGACTCTACAGATACGCAGTATTTT.

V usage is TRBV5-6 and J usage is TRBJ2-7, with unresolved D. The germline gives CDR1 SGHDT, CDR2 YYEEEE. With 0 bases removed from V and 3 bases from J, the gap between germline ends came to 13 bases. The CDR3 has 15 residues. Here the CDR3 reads CASSLGQALLYEQYV. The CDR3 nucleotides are TGTGCCAGCAGCTTGGGGCAGGCCCTCCTCTACGAGCAGTACGTC.

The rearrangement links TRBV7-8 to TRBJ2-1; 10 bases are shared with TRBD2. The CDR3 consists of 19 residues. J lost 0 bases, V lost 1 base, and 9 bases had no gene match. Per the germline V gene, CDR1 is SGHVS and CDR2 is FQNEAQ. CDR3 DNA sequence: TGTGCCAGCAGCTTAGTGCGGCTAGCGGGGGTTATCTCCTACAATGAGCAGTTCTTC. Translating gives CASSLVRLAGVISYNEQFF.

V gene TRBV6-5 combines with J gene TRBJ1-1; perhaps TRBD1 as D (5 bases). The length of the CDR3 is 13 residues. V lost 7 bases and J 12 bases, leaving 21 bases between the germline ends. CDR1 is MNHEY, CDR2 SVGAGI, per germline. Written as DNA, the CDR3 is TGTGCCAGCAATAACCGGGGGTCGGTTCGGACTTTCTTT. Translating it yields CASNNRGSVRTFF.